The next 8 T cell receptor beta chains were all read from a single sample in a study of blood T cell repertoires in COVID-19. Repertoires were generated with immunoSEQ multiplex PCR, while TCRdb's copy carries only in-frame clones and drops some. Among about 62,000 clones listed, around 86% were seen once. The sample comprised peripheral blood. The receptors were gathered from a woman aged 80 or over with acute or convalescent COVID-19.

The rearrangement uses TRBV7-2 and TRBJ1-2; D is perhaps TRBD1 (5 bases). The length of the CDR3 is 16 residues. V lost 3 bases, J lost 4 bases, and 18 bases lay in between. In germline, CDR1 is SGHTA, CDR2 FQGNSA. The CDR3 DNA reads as TGTGCCAGCAGCTTTTCTTACGGGCGCGGGGGCTATGGCTACACCTTC. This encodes CASSFSYGRGGYGYTF.

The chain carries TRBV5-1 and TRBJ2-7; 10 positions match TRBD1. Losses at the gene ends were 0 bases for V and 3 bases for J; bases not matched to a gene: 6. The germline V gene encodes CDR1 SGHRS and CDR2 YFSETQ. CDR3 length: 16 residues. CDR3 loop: CASSLGMGTGDYEQYF. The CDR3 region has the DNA TGCGCCAGCAGCTTGGGGATGGGGACAGGGGACTACGAGCAGTACTTC.

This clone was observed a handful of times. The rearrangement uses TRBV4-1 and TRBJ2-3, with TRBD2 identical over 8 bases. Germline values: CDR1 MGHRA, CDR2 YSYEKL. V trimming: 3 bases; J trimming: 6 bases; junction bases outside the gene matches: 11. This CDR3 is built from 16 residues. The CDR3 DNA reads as TGCGCCAGCAGCCAGACGGGACTAGTTCGAGGTGATACGCAGTATTTT. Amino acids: CASSQTGLVRGDTQYF.

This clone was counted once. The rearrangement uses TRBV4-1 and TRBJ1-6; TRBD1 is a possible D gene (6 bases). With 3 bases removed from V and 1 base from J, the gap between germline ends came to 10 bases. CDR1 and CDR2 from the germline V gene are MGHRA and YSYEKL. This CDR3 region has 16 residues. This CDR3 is CASSHTDSSYNSPLHF. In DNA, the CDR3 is TGCGCCAGCAGCCACACGGACAGTTCCTATAATTCACCCCTCCACTTT.

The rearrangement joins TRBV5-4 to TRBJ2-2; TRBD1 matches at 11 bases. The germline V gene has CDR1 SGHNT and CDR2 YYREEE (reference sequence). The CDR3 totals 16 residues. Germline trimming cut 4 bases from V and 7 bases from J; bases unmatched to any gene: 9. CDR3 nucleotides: TGTGCCAGCAGCACCGGACAGGGGGCGCCGGTCGGGGAGCTGTTTTTT. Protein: CASSTGQGAPVGELFF. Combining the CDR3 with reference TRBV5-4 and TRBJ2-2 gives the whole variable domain ETGVTQSPTHLIKTRGQQVTLRCSSQSGHNTVSWYQQALGQGPQFIFQYYREEENGRGNFPPRFSGLQFPNYSSELNVNALELDDSALYLCASSTGQGAPVGELFFGEGSRLTVL.

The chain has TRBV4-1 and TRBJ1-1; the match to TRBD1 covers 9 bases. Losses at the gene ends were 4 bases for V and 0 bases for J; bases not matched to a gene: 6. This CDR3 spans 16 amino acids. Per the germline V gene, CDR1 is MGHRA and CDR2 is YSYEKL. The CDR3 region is CASSRGQGPMNTEAFF. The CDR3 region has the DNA TGCGCCAGCAGCCGCGGACAGGGGCCCATGAACACTGAAGCTTTCTTT.

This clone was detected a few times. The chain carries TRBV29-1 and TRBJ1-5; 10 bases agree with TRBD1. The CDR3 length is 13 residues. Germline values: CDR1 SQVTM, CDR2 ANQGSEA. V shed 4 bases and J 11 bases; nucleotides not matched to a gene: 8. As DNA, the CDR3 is TGCAGCGTTGTAGGGGACAGGGGAAGGGCCCAGCATTTT. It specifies CSVVGDRGRAQHF.

The CDR3 region has the DNA TGTGCCAGCAGCCCGACAAGCGGGGGTGCGGAGACCCAGTACTTC. It codes for CASSPTSGGAETQYF. The chain uses TRBV3-1 (or the pseudogene TRBV3-2) and TRBJ2-5, with 8 bases fitting TRBD2. The trim removed 4 bases at V and 5 bases at J, leaving 9 bases unmatched. The CDR3 covers 15 residues. Germline V gene lookup returns CDR1 LGHDT and CDR2 YNNKEL (reference sequence).